This TCR beta chain was captured in a study of blood T cell repertoires in COVID-19. Looking at the study overall: T cells, B-cell-depleted T cells, or PBMCs provided the cDNA or gDNA that served as material.

In the authors' workflow: Estimated nucleated cell counts came from reference gene primer amplification. Only in-frame clones appear in the TCRdb table, and some are missing; sequencing was by immunoSEQ multiplex PCR. V and J calls plus clone size are reproduced from that table; the DNA served to infer D and trimming. Here the sample spans approximately 150,000 clones, 84% being singletons. CDR1 is SGHDT and CDR2 is YYEEEE in the germline V gene. The V gene lost 1 base and the J gene lost 9 bases, with 11 bases spanning the gap. The CDR3 totals 13 residues. The TCR originated in a man in his 60s with acute or convalescent COVID-19. The chain recombines TRBV5-6 with TRBJ2-1, with D possibly TRBD2 on 5 matching bases. The sample taken for sequencing was peripheral blood. CDR3 nucleotides: TGTGCCAGCAGCTTGATGGCCGGGGTTGAGCAGTTCTTC. The encoded protein is CASSLMAGVEQFF.